One sample yielded the 6 T cell receptor beta chains listed below, sequenced in a study of tissue T cells after allogeneic stem cell transplantation. The time point was: mouse harvest day 14 after allogeneic transplant. Each mouse received 10^7 T-cell-depleted marrow cells plus 10^6 splenic CD5+ T cells by tail vein. Profiling relied on immunoSEQ multiplex PCR, and the TCRdb table lists in-frame clones only, not all of them. The sample has thousands of clones, approximately 48% seen once. Source material: gut tissue. These receptors originate from a female BALB/c mouse given C57BL/6 T cells with graft-versus-host disease after an allogeneic hematopoietic cell transplant.

In the case of this clone: Gene names refer to mouse genes. The CDR3 is cut off 1 residue early in the read; its end comes from the germline J gene. J is TRBJ1-1 and V is TRBV3; D uncertain. CDR3 length: 13 residues. Germline lookup yields CDR1 SNHLY and CDR2 FYNGKV (reference sequence). V dropped 2 bases and J dropped 1 base, with 5 bases sitting between them. The covered CDR3 bases are TGTGCCAGCAGCTTAAGGGTAAACACAGAAGTCTTC. It is translated as CASSLRVNTEVF. The entire CDR3 is CASSLRVNTEVFF. The full variable domain, completed using reference TRBV3 and TRBJ1-1, is GPKVLQIPSHQIIDMGQMVTLNCDPVSNHLYFYWYKQILGQQMEFLVNFYNGKVMEKSKLFKDQFSVERPDGSYFTLKIQPTALEDSAVYFCASSLRVNTEVFFGKGTRLTVV.

This clone has just one count. Gene and germline names: mouse. The CDR3 end is not reached by the read, which stops 1 residue before it; the germline J gene fills it in. The chain combines TRBV3 with TRBJ2-1, with 11 positions matching TRBD2. Germline V gene lookup returns CDR1 SNHLY and CDR2 FYNGKV (reference sequence). Germline trimming cut 4 bases from V and 3 bases from J; bases unmatched to any gene: 2. The CDR3 is made up of 15 amino acids. The covered CDR3 bases are TGTGCCAGCAGCTCCGGGACTGGGGGCTATGCTGAGCAGTTC. Translating it yields CASSSGTGGYAEQF. Given in full, the CDR3 is CASSSGTGGYAEQFF.

A remark on this clone: Gene labels here are mouse ones. Sequencing ends 1 residue short of the CDR3 end; the germline J gene provides the rest. This chain uses TRBV19 with TRBJ2-4, with 10 bases lining up with TRBD2. Germline V gene sequence: CDR1 FNHDT, CDR2 SITEND (reference sequence). The CDR3 loop spans 15 amino acids. With V trimmed by 3 bases and J by 0 bases, 1 base remained unmatched. The CDR3 spells CASSRDWGSQNTLYF. The CDR3 bases that were read are TGTGCCAGCAGTAGGGACTGGGGTAGTCAAAACACCTTGTAC.

Regarding this clone: Germline and genes: mouse. The CDR3 is cut off 1 residue early in the read; its end comes from the germline J gene. This chain uses TRBV5 with TRBJ2-2; possibly TRBD2 for D (5 bases). Germline values: CDR1 LGHNA, CDR2 YNLKQL (reference sequence). V was cut by 0 bases and J by 6 bases, with 8 bases left in between. The CDR3 is 14 residues long. The CDR3 sequence: CASSQDPGPGQLYF. The part of the CDR3 DNA that was read is TGTGCCAGCAGCCAAGATCCTGGGCCCGGGCAGCTCTAC.

This clone rates as medium-sized. The gene names given are mouse names. CDR3 loop: CASSSRLGGSYEQYF. CDR3 DNA, as far as it was read: TGTGCCAGCAGCTCCAGACTGGGGGGCTCCTATGAACAGTAC. The rearrangement joins TRBV3 to TRBJ2-7, with 10 nucleotides matching TRBD2. The missing CDR3 end, 1 residue past where the read stops, is filled in from the germline J gene. The trim removed 4 bases at V and 0 bases at J, leaving 3 bases unmatched. The CDR3 has 15 amino acids. Germline V gene sequence: CDR1 SNHLY, CDR2 FYNGKV (reference sequence).

A remark on this clone: Any gene name here is a mouse gene name. The CDR3 goes on 1 residue after the read ends, and that part is filled in from the germline J gene. This chain uses TRBV26 with TRBJ2-7; 8 bases match TRBD1. CDR3 length equals 12 residues. With 4 bases clipped from V and 4 bases from J, the junction kept 0 bases outside the gene matches. Germline V gene lookup returns CDR1 KGHPV and CDR2 FQNQEV (reference sequence). CDR3 region: CASSRQGYEQYF. The DNA read from the CDR3 is TGTGCCAGCAGTCGACAGGGGTATGAACAGTAC. The variable domain in full, completed from reference TRBV26 and TRBJ2-7, reads NSKVIQTPRYLVKGQGQKAKMRCIPEKGHPVVFWYQQNKNNEFKFLINFQNQEVLQQIDMTEKRFSAECPSNSPCSLEIQSSEAGDSALYLCASSRQGYEQYFGPGTRLTVL.